This T cell receptor beta chain was captured by sequencing in a study of spatial heterogeneity in lung cancer. TCRdb re-analysed the 5' RACE reads in MiXCR, keeping a single row per CDR3 protein. The sample lists 23,000 or so distinct CDR3 sequences, around 4.7% occurring once. Specified time point: sample taken at primary tumor resection. The V gene lost 7 bases and the J gene lost 6 bases, with 15 bases spanning the gap. The germline CDR1 and CDR2 sequences are LNHDA and SQIVND (reference sequence). The CDR3 runs to 13 residues. This clonotype was observed at least ten times. The starting material was PBMCs, obtained at surgery. The receptor was derived from a male donor with early-stage non-small cell lung cancer. This rearrangement joins TRBV19 to TRBJ1-1, with D hard to call. CDR3 amino acids: CASMRLFLAEAFF. As DNA, the CDR3 is TGTGCCAGTATGAGACTTTTTCTCGCTGAAGCTTTCTTT.